The text below deals with one T cell receptor (beta chain). This clone appeared a few times. Its specific antigen is unknown. No qualities accompany the bases; no much larger clone lies one base away. The cohort consisted of 600 to 700 healthy bone marrow donors. Cohort members were all nominally healthy when sampled, although unrecorded immune exposures were likely present. The donor tested CMV seropositive and was one of the 289 seropositive cohort members. Every donor gave a peripheral blood sample, and the peripheral blood mononuclear cells from that sample were used for TCR beta sequencing. Genomic DNA extraction from the blood cell samples was performed with the Qiagen DNeasy Blood Extraction Kit. V is clipped by 4 bases and J by 11 bases, and the sequence between their germline boundaries is 11 bases long. The CDR3 runs 11 amino acids, cysteine and phenylalanine included. The only DNA kept is the CDR3, 33 bases in frame from the first base. From a lookup of the germline V gene, CDR1 and CDR2 are MGHRA and YSYEKL.

This entry is derived from a study of cytomegalovirus exposure and HLA in healthy donors (dated by TCRdb to the late 2010s). Looking at the study overall: An earlier analysis of some 600 of the donors reported approximately 300 Gb of sequence data and 95 million to 120 million unique TCR beta sequences obtained from around 180 million T cells. Approximately 300 gigabases of sequencing data and approximately 80 million unique TCR sequences were included in an early release covering under 650 HLA-typed donors. Of the 398 genotyped donors, 75% to 85% were placed in the genetic ancestry cluster associated with self-reported Caucasian donors. The study was designed to test whether signatures of past pathogen exposure could be identified by cataloging public T cell receptors. Using immunosequencing, the study profiled T cell repertoires from roughly 650 subjects and related those repertoires to cytomegalovirus serostatus. Besides the first cohort of around 670 subjects, a separate validation cohort made up of roughly 120 different subjects was used. To predict cytomegalovirus infection status, the study combined high-throughput TCR immunosequencing, statistical association of individual TCRs with disease status, and machine learning. A later analysis re-examined previously published TCR beta repertoires from around 670 donors and added high-resolution HLA genotyping to investigate patterns of TCR occurrence. Rather than using new phenotypic data, the later analysis identified candidate immune exposures from TCR beta sequences and from how often those sequences occurred across donors. To decide whether each TCR beta V gene segment behaved as functional or pseudogenic, an earlier analysis of some 600 of the donors relied on high-throughput TCR beta sequencing. Donor age, sex, ethnicity and CMV serostatus were compiled together with the repertoire data. A later genetic analysis took genome-wide SNP genotypes for 398 of the 666 donors and used that subset as a discovery cohort. Every repertoire in the discovery cohort had been generated on one and the same sequencing platform. HLA typing covered class I and class II loci at four-digit resolution. The number of typed donors differed by locus: about 620-630 for A, B, C, DRB1 and DQB1; 522 for DQA1; some 590 for DPA1; and some 450 for DPB1. Because of strong linkage in the cohort, 4 to 6 DR-DQ haplotypes were treated as single units for association and clustering. Across about 380 genotyped donors of the cohort, an average of about 240,000 unique TCR beta nucleotide sequences per donor were sequenced, and 15% to 20% of those sequences were non-productive.

Overall study results and their limits: Because counts were too low, 15 to 20 rarely observed V segments, including chromosome 9 orphons, were excluded from the earlier analysis of around 590 of the donors. In a later analysis, HLA-associated TCR beta chains showed more clonal expansion and lower generation probabilities than non-associated chains that were equally common. An association between a missense DCLRE1C variant and V-gene and J-gene trimming of TCR beta chains was found in a later genetic analysis and replicated in an independent cohort. CMV serostatus was the only immune exposure information available for the cohort. The sequencing pipeline was judged likely to have produced a cluster of highly shared sequence variants as a technical artifact. Linkage disequilibrium might explain the correlated functional status among segregating V segments, but an unknown experimental factor could not be ruled out. The presence/absence analyses assumed that sequencing depth was roughly uniform across donors, and that assumption may not be true. According to a later analysis, parvovirus B19, influenza, CMV and Epstein-Barr virus appeared linked to several top co-occurrence clusters. The authors suggested that the approach could potentially be extended to other disease states and immunological phenotypes. Some IMGT-functional V segments, including TRBV6-2 and TRBV6-3, could not be told apart with the 87-base-pair reads, so those segments were excluded. Because some donors lacked HLA typing at each locus, the association tests relied only on the typed subset. The classifier was reported to diagnose cytomegalovirus status with high specificity and sensitivity in both the original and validation cohorts. In vitro tests confirmed that three of the cytomegalovirus-associated TCR beta chains recognize cytomegalovirus antigens. Broadly in line with IMGT annotations, most TCR beta V segments showed up in productive rearrangements about 90% or about 30% of the time in an earlier analysis of under 700 of the donors. In this cohort, only TCR beta chains were sequenced, and detectable features were limited by the absence of alpha or paired-chain data. At a false discovery rate of 0.05, a later analysis linked around 15,000 TCR beta sequences to specific HLA alleles. Compared with the approximately 720-donor mean, donors in an Asian-associated ancestry cluster had fewer N-insertions in productive TCRs, according to a later genetic analysis. The study listed 164 TCR beta chains as associated with cytomegalovirus. In a later analysis, the rate of TCR association differed among HLA loci, with DRB1 alleles having the most associated TCRs and HLA-C alleles having the fewest. A later analysis found that most CMV-associated TCR beta chains appeared HLA-restricted, with HLA associations seemingly driven largely by CMV exposure. A further reported finding was that TCR beta sequences accurately predicted the HLA-A and HLA-B alleles for most subjects in the first cohort. While some public TCRs were present in many individuals, most TCR sequences turned up only very rarely across donors. Strong co-occurrence of HLA alleles, especially DR and DQ, made assigning TCR associations to individual alleles difficult.

Library preparation was by the immunoSEQ multiplex PCR assay. For the multiplex PCR, a mixture combining 60 forward primers for TCR Vbeta segments and 13 reverse primers for TCR Jbeta segments was used. A multiplex PCR assay on genomic DNA amplified the CDR3 region of rearranged TCR beta genes. The Illumina HiSeq System was used to sequence the amplified TCR beta libraries as 87-base-pair reads. The paper's data handling went like this. A later analysis counted approximately 76 million unique TCR beta chains across the 666 repertoires, and around 9.9 million of these chains were shared by at least two donors. A nearest-neighbor algorithm error-corrected the raw reads and collapsed the reads into unique sequences, merging closely related sequences to remove PCR and sequencing errors. To assign V, D and J gene segments, CDR3 sequences were aligned to IMGT reference sequences. For a sequence to be retained, a match of at least six nucleotides to both a V gene segment and a J gene segment was required. A rearrangement counted as productive if the CDR3 had no stop codons and remained in frame with V and J, and every other rearrangement counted as non-productive. Following IMGT convention, CDR3 was defined as the stretch from the second conserved V-encoded cysteine up to the conserved J-encoded phenylalanine. The earlier analysis of around 640 of the donors excluded sequences that lacked an unambiguous match to a single V gene segment. An earlier analysis of around 600 of the donors classified V segments as functional when productive rearrangements were above 56.7% and as segregating when the standard deviation between donors was above 5%. To diagnose cytomegalovirus status from the catalog of TCR beta chain sequences, a statistical classification framework was built. In a later analysis, TCR nucleotide sequences were compared against IMGT/GENE-DB human TR gene sequences so that V and J genes could be assigned. The TCRdist pipeline was used in a later analysis to assign CDR3 sequences and most-parsimonious VDJ recombination scenarios. In a later analysis, each TCR beta chain was defined by its CDR3 amino acid sequence together with its V-gene family, and reads without a unique V-gene family were excluded. To address suspected cross-contamination and a sequencing artifact, a later analysis removed roughly 640 highly shared, low-generation-probability nucleotide sequences. In a later analysis, a clonal expansion index was calculated for each public chain from normalized within-repertoire ranks of inferred template counts. In a later analysis, generation probabilities were computed with a VDJ recombination model fitted to out-of-frame rearrangements, and the resulting probabilities were checked against IGoR. In a later analysis, TCR-TCR, TCR-HLA and TCR-CMV co-occurrence was scored with hypergeometric tests, and a repertoire-size bias correction was applied to TCR pairs. To estimate false discovery rates, a later analysis permuted the HLA or CMV assignments 20 times. In a later analysis, co-occurring TCRs were grouped using DBSCAN, and TCRdist sequence similarity was added for clustering within HLA-allele-positive subsets. For co-occurrence clustering, repertoires with fewer than 30,000 or more than 120,000 public chains were excluded, along with roughly 5 repertoires with anomalous nucleotide sharing. TCRdb re-hosts the immuneACCESS table, in-frame sequences only. Its copies lack some clones; in the studies checked, an unresolved V gene accounts for under half of them, and the cause for the rest is not known. V and J calls and clone size are given by that table; D and trimming were obtained from the DNA. The sample profile shows approximately 170,000 clones; 80% to 90% of them were found once. The ten biggest clones cover 2.5% of the sample.

The sequence was collected from a man aged 25-45 years in good health and CMV-seropositive. Specimen: PBMCs. The V gene is TRBV4-1 and the J gene is TRBJ1-1; the best D guess is TRBD1, with 6 bases matching. CDR3 loop: CASSPGTWAFF. The sequenced DNA: TGCGCCAGCAGCCCCGGGACATGGGCTTTCTTT.